These 13 T cell receptor beta chains share one sample of origin, sequenced in a study of OX40 agonist ivuxolimab in advanced cancers. The protocol was immunoSEQ multiplex PCR, while the TCRdb copy is restricted to in-frame clones and leaves out a portion. Of about 37,000 clones listed, less than 90% are singletons. This sample comprised CD4+ or CD8+ T cells sorted from blood, obtained in a trial of the OX40 agonist ivuxolimab. These receptor sequences come from an adult with an advanced solid tumor such as melanoma, head and neck, liver or kidney cancer.

The gene calls are TRBV30 and TRBJ2-7, with 7 nucleotides matching TRBD1. The trim removed 6 bases at V and 3 bases at J, leaving 8 bases unmatched. This CDR3 is built from 13 residues. In germline, CDR1 is GTSNPN, CDR2 SVGIG (reference sequence). This chain's CDR3 is CACTGVPYYEQYF. As DNA, the CDR3 is TGTGCCTGTACAGGGGTTCCTTACTACGAGCAGTACTTC.

The rearrangement uses TRBV7-9 and TRBJ2-3; D gene unclear. CDR1 is SEHNR and CDR2 is FQNEAQ in the germline V gene (reference sequence). The germline V and J ends were trimmed by 5 bases and 4 bases, with 10 bases remaining between them. The CDR3 extends over 13 amino acids. In DNA, the CDR3 is TGTGCCAGCAGCCCCGGTTTATCAGATACGCAGTATTTT. Amino acids: CASSPGLSDTQYF.

V gene TRBV4-2 combines with J gene TRBJ2-2; the match to TRBD1 covers 10 bases. The V and J ends lost 11 bases and 6 bases, in that order; junction bases with no gene match: 9. The germline V gene has CDR1 LGHNA and CDR2 YNFKEQ. The CDR3 extends over 14 amino acids. The CDR3 bases are TGTGCCTCCAGGGGGGACAGGGGTGCCGGGGAGCTGTTTTTT. Amino acid sequence: CASRGDRGAGELFF.

The V and J genes are TRBV19 and TRBJ2-2; perhaps TRBD1 as D (6 bases). Germline values: CDR1 LNHDA, CDR2 SQIVND (reference sequence). V dropped 7 bases and J dropped 3 bases, with 12 bases sitting between them. This CDR3 has 14 residues. CDR3 protein: CASKGGSDTGELFF. The CDR3 DNA sequence: TGTGCCAGTAAAGGGGGTTCCGACACCGGGGAGCTGTTTTTT.

The chain combines TRBV4-1 with TRBJ2-7, with D possibly called TRBD1 or TRBD2 (5 bases each). CDR1 and CDR2 from the germline V gene are MGHRA and YSYEKL. This CDR3 has 15 amino acids. The ends were cut back, 0 bases at V and 5 bases at J, with 14 bases in the middle. DNA for the CDR3: TGCGCCAGCAGCCAAGAACCGGGACCTTGGGACGAGCAGTACTTC. Amino acid sequence: CASSQEPGPWDEQYF.

The chain recombines TRBV4-1 with TRBJ2-4; the D call may be TRBD1 or TRBD2 (6 bases each). The V gene lost 4 bases and the J gene lost 5 bases, with 9 bases spanning the gap. The CDR3 is 13 amino acids. The germline gives CDR1 MGHRA, CDR2 YSYEKL. CDR3 bases: TGCGCCAGCAGCCCGGAGGGGGAAAACATTCAGTACTTC. It yields the protein CASSPEGENIQYF.

About this clone: A read error may account for a junction end that differs from germline. The chain combines TRBV19 with TRBJ1-2, with D possibly matching TRBD1 (5 bases). The germline V gene has CDR1 LNHDA and CDR2 SQIVND (reference sequence). This CDR3 comprises 12 residues. CDR3 coding DNA: TGTGCCAGTAGTCTAGACAGAAGGGGCTACACCTTC. As protein: CASSLDRRGYTF.

V usage is TRBV13 and J usage is TRBJ2-7; weak D call: TRBD2 (5 bases). The CDR3 consists of 12 residues. V lost 4 bases, J lost 6 bases, and 10 bases lay in between. Germline CDR1 and CDR2: PRHDT and FYEKMQ (reference sequence). The CDR3 bases are TGTGCCAGCAGCTCGGCTAGCTTCGAGCAGTACTTC. Its translation is CASSSASFEQYF.

This chain links TRBV5-4 with TRBJ2-7; D gene unclear. V lost 3 bases and J 5 bases, leaving 12 bases between the germline ends. Germline lookup yields CDR1 SGHNT and CDR2 YYREEE (reference sequence). The CDR3 totals 13 residues. The CDR3 here is CASSSDFIHEQYF. The CDR3 DNA reads as TGTGCCAGCAGCTCTGACTTTATCCACGAGCAGTACTTC.

The chain links TRBV19 to TRBJ1-5; perhaps TRBD1 as D (5 bases). Germline V gene data show CDR1 as LNHDA and CDR2 as SQIVND (reference sequence). The CDR3 contains 15 residues. The V end was cut by 2 bases, the J end by 3 bases, with 11 bases between. DNA for the CDR3: TGTGCCAGTAGTATACCTGGCAGGGACAATCAGCCCCAGCATTTT. Translating gives CASSIPGRDNQPQHF.

The chain carries TRBV5-4 and TRBJ1-2; D may be TRBD1 (5 bases). The CDR3 consists of 14 residues. Germline values: CDR1 SGHNT, CDR2 YYREEE (reference sequence). Trimming pared 3 bases from V and 1 base from J, leaving 10 bases between. The CDR3 protein is CASSSTGGNYGYTF. Written as DNA, the CDR3 is TGTGCCAGCAGCTCCACGGGGGGTAACTATGGCTACACCTTC. Using reference TRBV5-4 and TRBJ1-2 for the parts outside the CDR3, the full variable domain is ETGVTQSPTHLIKTRGQQVTLRCSSQSGHNTVSWYQQALGQGPQFIFQYYREEENGRGNFPPRFSGLQFPNYSSELNVNALELDDSALYLCASSSTGGNYGYTFGSGTRLTVV.

The chain carries TRBV7-9 and TRBJ1-2; D might be TRBD1 (5 bases). The ends were cut back, 5 bases at V and 4 bases at J, with 14 bases in the middle. The CDR3 has 14 amino acids. CDR1 and CDR2 from the germline V gene are SEHNR and FQNEAQ (reference sequence). The CDR3 reads CASSPGTDLYGYTF. The CDR3 DNA reads TGTGCCAGCAGCCCTGGGACGGACCTCTATGGCTACACCTTC.

The V call is TRBV30, the J call TRBJ2-1; possibly TRBD1 or TRBD2 for D (6 bases each). The germline V gene has CDR1 GTSNPN and CDR2 SVGIG (reference sequence). The ends were cut back, 2 bases at V and 2 bases at J, with 13 bases in the middle. The length of the CDR3 is 15 residues. The CDR3 sequence is CAWSWGAGPYNEQFF. In nucleotides, the CDR3 is TGTGCCTGGAGTTGGGGGGCAGGGCCCTACAATGAGCAGTTCTTC.